This T cell receptor beta chain was found in a study of T cell responses to AZD1222 COVID-19 vaccine. At the level of the study: Samples with a second dose at about 4 or about 12 weeks were pooled together.

Clones were read by immunoSEQ multiplex PCR, and TCRdb kept only the in-frame ones, dropping some. The sample lists about 100,000 clones; nearly 95% were seen once. With respect to this clone: Antigen: not known.

Notes on the study in general: Repertoire sampling was restricted to post-peak T cell response timepoints. Spike regions recognized by vaccine-associated CD4 TCRs spanned the protein, led by 160-218 and 743-854. Just a handful of AZD1222 recipients tested seropositive at baseline.

The sequencing here drew on peripheral blood, taken on day 0 of AZD1222 vaccination. This TCR was sampled from an adult in good health.

The CDR3 region has the DNA TGTGCCAGCAGGGTTAATGAAAAACTGTTTTTT. Translation: CASRVNEKLFF. The chain is built from TRBV4-2 and TRBJ1-4, with unresolved D. The V gene's germline CDR1 is LGHNA and CDR2 YNFKEQ. The ends were cut back, 6 bases at V and 4 bases at J, with 3 bases in the middle. The CDR3 is 11 residues long.